The source of this T cell receptor beta chain is a study of PD-L1 blockade in urothelial cancer. At the level of the study: Across blood samples, T cells had a median count of about 140,000.

The assay was immunoSEQ multiplex PCR, and TCRdb's table has in-frame clones only and misses some. The sample shows 45,000 to 65,000 clones, about 80% of them seen only once. The trim removed 6 bases at V and 2 bases at J, leaving 5 bases unmatched. This CDR3 contains 14 residues. In germline, CDR1 is MNHEY, CDR2 SVGAGI. Here the sequenced sample was PBMCs, taken around atezolizumab (anti-PD-L1) treatment. The sequence was collected from a middle-aged man with urothelial cancer. The rearrangement links TRBV6-5 to TRBJ2-7, with TRBD1 matching over 9 bases. CDR3 in amino acids: CASRGDRAAYEQYF. In DNA, the CDR3 is TGTGCCAGCAGAGGGGACAGGGCCGCCTACGAGCAGTACTTC.